Each of the 7 T cell receptor beta chains below was sequenced from the same sample in a study of blood T cells in healthy people across ages. The use of a sample-barcoded 5' primer and a J-beta primer mix characterized a second PCR of about 7 to 12 cycles. TCRdb reanalysed the 5' RACE reads using MiXCR and keeps one entry per CDR3 protein. The sample holds hundreds of thousands of distinct CDR3 sequences, 40% to 50% seen once. Sequencing was carried out using blood. The receptors stem from a man aged 55 to 70 in good health.

V gene TRBV12-5 combines with J gene TRBJ2-5; TRBD1 aligns across 11 bases. Losses at the gene ends were 2 bases for V and 8 bases for J; bases not matched to a gene: 10. The CDR3 spans 16 residues. Germline V gene data show CDR1 as LGHNT and CDR2 as FRNRAP. CDR3 DNA: TGTGCTAGTGGTTTGTCGACCTGGACAGGGGGCGTTACCCAGTACTTC. This encodes CASGLSTWTGGVTQYF. The complete variable domain, with remaining parts taken from reference TRBV12-5 and TRBJ2-5, reads DARVTQTPRHKVTEMGQEVTMRCQPILGHNTVFWYRQTMMQGLELLAYFRNRAPLDDSGMPKDRFSAEMPDATLATLKIQPSEPRDSAVYFCASGLSTWTGGVTQYFGPGTRLLVL.

Turning to this clonotype: One end of the junction fails to match germline, which may point to a read error. This chain uses TRBV16 with TRBJ1-1; D is undetermined. The CDR3 has 14 residues. The germline CDR1 and CDR2 sequences are KGHSY and FQNENV. CDR3 amino acids: CAGSQFLANTEAFF. The CDR3 DNA sequence: TGTGCCGGCAGCCAATTCCTGGCAAACACTGAAGCTTTCTTT.

This clonotype was seen only a few times. The CDR3 sequence: CASSLSSPNYGYTF. The CDR3 DNA reads TGTGCCAGCAGCTTGTCCTCCCCTAACTATGGCTACACCTTC. This sequence joins TRBV5-5 and TRBJ1-2; D gene uncertain. Per the germline V gene, CDR1 is SGHKS and CDR2 is YYEKEE (reference sequence). The CDR3 extends over 14 amino acids. Trimming removed 1 base at V and 0 bases at J, with 7 bases between. Supplemented by reference TRBV5-5 and TRBJ1-2, the full variable domain reads DAGVTQSPTHLIKTRGQQVTLRCSPISGHKSVSWYQQVLGQGPQFIFQYYEKEERGRGNFPDRFSARQFPNYSSELNVNALLLGDSALYLCASSLSSPNYGYTFGSGTRLTVV.

V is TRBV12-3 or TRBV12-4 and J is TRBJ1-5, with D unresolved. The CDR3 is 11 residues long. V lost 6 bases and J 4 bases, leaving 4 bases between the germline ends. For the CDR3, the DNA is TGTGCCAGCAGATTTAATCAGCCCCAGCATTTT. Its translation is CASRFNQPQHF.

V gene TRBV3-1 combines with J gene TRBJ2-1, with unresolved D. V was pared by 1 base and J by 10 bases, with 11 bases between. The germline gives CDR1 LGHDT, CDR2 YNNKEL (reference sequence). CDR3 size: 13 residues. CDR3 sequence: CASSQAPVDEQFF. CDR3 in DNA: TGTGCCAGCAGCCAAGCCCCCGTGGACGAGCAGTTCTTC.

This clonotype was detected a few times. This chain connects TRBV28 to TRBJ2-7; 12 bases map to TRBD2. Trimming removed 1 base from V and 0 bases from J; junction bases left unmatched: 7. CDR3 length: 18 amino acids. The germline gives CDR1 MDHEN, CDR2 SYDVKM. CDR3 amino acids: CASSLSWTSGTNSYEQYF. DNA for the CDR3: TGTGCCAGCAGTTTATCCTGGACTAGCGGGACTAACTCCTACGAGCAGTACTTC.

The chain has TRBV6-5 and TRBJ1-2, with D possibly matching TRBD1 (6 bases). The length of the CDR3 is 15 residues. Deletions cut 2 bases from V and 8 bases from J, with 18 bases between. CDR1 and CDR2 (germline): MNHEY, SVGAGI. The CDR3 coding sequence is TGTGCCAGCAGTTACGCCGAACAGGGCCTGAAGGGCTACACCTTC. Protein sequence: CASSYAEQGLKGYTF.